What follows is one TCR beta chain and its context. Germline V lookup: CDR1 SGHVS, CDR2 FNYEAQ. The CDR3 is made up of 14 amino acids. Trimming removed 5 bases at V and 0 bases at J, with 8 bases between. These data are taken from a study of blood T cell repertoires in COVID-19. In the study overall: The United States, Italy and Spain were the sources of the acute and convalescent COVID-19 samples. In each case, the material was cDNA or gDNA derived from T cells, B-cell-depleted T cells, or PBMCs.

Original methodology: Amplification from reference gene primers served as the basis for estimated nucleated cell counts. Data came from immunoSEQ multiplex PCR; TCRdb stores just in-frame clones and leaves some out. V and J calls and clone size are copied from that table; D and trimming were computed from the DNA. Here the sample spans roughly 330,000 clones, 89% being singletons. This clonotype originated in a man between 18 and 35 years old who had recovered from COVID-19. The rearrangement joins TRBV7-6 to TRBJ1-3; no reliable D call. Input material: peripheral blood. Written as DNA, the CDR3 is TGTGCCAGCAGCGGAGGGTACTCTGGAAACACCATATATTTT. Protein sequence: CASSGGYSGNTIYF.